This T cell receptor (beta chain) was recovered during a study of regulatory T cells in long-lasting Graves disease. The study's findings and limits: Persistent disease was characterized by preferential usage of TRBV28, TRBJ1-2 and TRBJ2-5.

This clonotype was counted ten times or more. Its specificity is unknown. The CDR3 sequence is 15 residues long. Per germline, CDR1 SGHNT and CDR2 YENEEA. After removal of 7 bases from V and 4 bases from J, the junction contained 7 bases not matched to a gene. Arm-PCR of CDR3 regions and iRepertoire HTBI primers were used to build TCR beta libraries. TCRdb ran MiXCR on the multiplex PCR reads and lists one entry per CDR3 protein. This table holds hundreds of thousands of distinct CDR3 sequences, about 12% found once. Time point meaning: newly diagnosed GD, antithyroid drugs for less than 3 months. Construction of the TCR library relied on RNA isolated from PBMCs. Another study also made use of these data, one on T cells in Graves' hyperthyroidism and ophthalmopathy.

V usage is TRBV11-3 and J usage is TRBJ2-2; 9 positions match TRBD1. This specimen consisted of peripheral blood mononuclear cells (PBMCs), obtained at new diagnosis, from a patient treated with antithyroid drugs. The source of this sequence is a woman aged 25 to 39 with Graves disease. The CDR3 protein is CASTPGQGRTGELFF. CDR3 bases: TGTGCCAGCACCCCGGGACAGGGACGCACCGGGGAGCTGTTTTTT.